The rows below give T cell receptor beta chains drawn from one sample of a study of T cell responses to AZD1222 COVID-19 vaccine. TCRdb keeps only in-frame clones here, not all; method: immunoSEQ multiplex PCR. The sample contains about 59,000 clones, 85% to 90% of which appear only once. The source material was peripheral blood, sampled 28 days after the second AZD1222 dose. The receptor set was obtained from an adult who received the AZD1222 COVID-19 vaccine. Both conserved end residues are part of each CDR3. Fields, in order: CDR3 length, J gene, V gene, D gene, CDR3 DNA, CDR3 protein. D genes are given only for firm matches.

CDR3 length: 15; J gene: TRBJ2-5; V gene: TRBV5-4; D gene: TRBD1; CDR3 DNA: TGTGCCAGCAGCCCACGGACAGGGGGCGTGGAGACCCAGTACTTC; CDR3 protein: CASSPRTGGVETQYF
CDR3 length: 16; J gene: TRBJ1-5; V gene: TRBV19; D gene: TRBD1; CDR3 DNA: TGTGCCAGTAGTAGGGGACAGGGGGATAGCAATCAGCCCCAGCATTTT; CDR3 protein: CASSRGQGDSNQPQHF
CDR3 length: 15; J gene: TRBJ2-3; V gene: TRBV13; D gene: -; CDR3 DNA: TGTGCCAGCAGAATAGCCGGACCCGCGAAAGATACGCAGTATTTT; CDR3 protein: CASRIAGPAKDTQYF
CDR3 length: 16; J gene: TRBJ2-1; V gene: TRBV9; D gene: TRBD2; CDR3 DNA: TGTGCCAGCAGCGTAGTCTCAGCGGGAGCACGAAATGAGCAGTTCTTC; CDR3 protein: CASSVVSAGARNEQFF
CDR3 length: 14; J gene: TRBJ1-5; V gene: TRBV27; D gene: -; CDR3 DNA: TGTGCCAGCAAACAAACAGGTTTTAATCAGCCCCAGCATTTT; CDR3 protein: CASKQTGFNQPQHF
CDR3 length: 15; J gene: TRBJ2-1; V gene: TRBV9; D gene: TRBD1; CDR3 DNA: TGTGCCAGCAGCGTACAAGACAGGGATTTCAATGAGCAGTTCTTC; CDR3 protein: CASSVQDRDFNEQFF
CDR3 length: 12; J gene: TRBJ2-4; V gene: TRBV23-1; D gene: -; CDR3 DNA: TGCGCCAGCAGTCCCACCCCCCAAATCTCCTACTTC; CDR3 protein: CASSPTPQISYF
CDR3 length: 14; J gene: TRBJ2-1; V gene: TRBV24-1; D gene: -; CDR3 DNA: TGTGCCACCAGTGATGTCGGGAGCCACAATGAGCAGTTCTTC; CDR3 protein: CATSDVGSHNEQFF
CDR3 length: 16; J gene: TRBJ2-5; V gene: TRBV19; D gene: -; CDR3 DNA: TGTGCCAGTCAAAGGAACGGGGCTTCGTACCAAGAGACCCAGTACTTC; CDR3 protein: CASQRNGASYQETQYF
CDR3 length: 16; J gene: TRBJ2-3; V gene: TRBV6-2/TRBV6-3; D gene: TRBD2; CDR3 DNA: TGTGCCAGCAGCCTGGGACTACAGTTTAGCACAGATACGCAGTATTTT; CDR3 protein: CASSLGLQFSTDTQYF